This TCR beta chain was found in a study of T cell responses to AZD1222 COVID-19 vaccine. For this clone: Its target is not known.

Points from the study as a whole: Only six individuals given AZD1222 were seropositive at baseline. Among vaccine-associated CD4 TCRs, coverage spanned spike, with dominance at 160-218 and 743-854. As reported, nearly half of all spike-specific TCRs target variant regions that are unmutated. The donors showed a predominance of white British ancestry and of females, with possible underestimation of clonal diversity.

This CDR3 comprises 11 residues. CDR1 DFQATT and CDR2 SNEGSKA come from the germline V gene (reference sequence). Deletions cut 2 bases from V and 8 bases from J, with 9 bases between. Some clones are missing from TCRdb's copy, which holds only in-frame ones; the method was immunoSEQ multiplex PCR. The profile covers approximately 120,000 clones, with approximately 93% appearing a single time and approximately 3.1% taken by the ten largest. This material consisted of peripheral blood, taken on day 0 of AZD1222 vaccination. The V gene is TRBV20-1, the J gene TRBJ1-2; D is uncertain. The sequence was collected from an adult in good health. CDR3 region: CSARKGNGYTF. The CDR3 DNA reads TGCAGTGCTAGAAAAGGGAACGGCTACACCTTC.